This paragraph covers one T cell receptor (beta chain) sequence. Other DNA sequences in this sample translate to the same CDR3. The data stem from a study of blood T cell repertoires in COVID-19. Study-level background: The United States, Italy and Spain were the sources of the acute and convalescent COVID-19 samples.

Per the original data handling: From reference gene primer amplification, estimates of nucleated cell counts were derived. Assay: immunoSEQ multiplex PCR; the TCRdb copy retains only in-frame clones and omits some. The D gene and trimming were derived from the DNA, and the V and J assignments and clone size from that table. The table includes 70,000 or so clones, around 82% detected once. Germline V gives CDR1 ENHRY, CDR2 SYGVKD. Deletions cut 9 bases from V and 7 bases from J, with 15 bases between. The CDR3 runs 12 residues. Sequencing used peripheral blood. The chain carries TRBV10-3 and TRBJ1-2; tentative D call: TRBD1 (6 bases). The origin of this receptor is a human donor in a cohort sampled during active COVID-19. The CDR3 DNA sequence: TGTGCCATTTTCGAGGGGGTGGGTGGCTACACCTTC. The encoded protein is CAIFEGVGGYTF.